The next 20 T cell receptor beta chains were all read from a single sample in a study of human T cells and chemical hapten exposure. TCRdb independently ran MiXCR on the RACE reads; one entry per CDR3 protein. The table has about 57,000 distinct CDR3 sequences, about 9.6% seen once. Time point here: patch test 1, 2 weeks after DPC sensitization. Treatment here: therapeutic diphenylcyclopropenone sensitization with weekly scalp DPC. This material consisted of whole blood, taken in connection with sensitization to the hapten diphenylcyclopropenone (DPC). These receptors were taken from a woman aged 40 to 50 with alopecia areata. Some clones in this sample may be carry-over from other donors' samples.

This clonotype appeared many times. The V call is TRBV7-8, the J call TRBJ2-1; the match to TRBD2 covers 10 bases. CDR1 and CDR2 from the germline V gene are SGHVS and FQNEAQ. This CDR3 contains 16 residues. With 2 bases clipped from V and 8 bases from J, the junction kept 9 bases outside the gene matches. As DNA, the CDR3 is TGTGCCAGCAGCTTACGATCTAGCGGGGGTATGTATGAGCAGTTCTTC. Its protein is CASSLRSSGGMYEQFF.

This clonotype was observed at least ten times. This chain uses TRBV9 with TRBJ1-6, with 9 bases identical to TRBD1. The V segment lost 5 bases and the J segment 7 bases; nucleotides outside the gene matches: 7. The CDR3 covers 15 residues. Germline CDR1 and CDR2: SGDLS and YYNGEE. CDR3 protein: CASRDGTGRNSPLHF. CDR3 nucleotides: TGTGCCAGCAGGGACGGGACAGGGAGAAATTCACCCCTCCACTTT.

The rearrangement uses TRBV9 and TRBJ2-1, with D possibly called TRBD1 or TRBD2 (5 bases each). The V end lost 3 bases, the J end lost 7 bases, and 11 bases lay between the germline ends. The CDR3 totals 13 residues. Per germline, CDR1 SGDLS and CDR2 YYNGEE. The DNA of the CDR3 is TGTGCCAGCAGCGAGGGGAGAGGGAATGAGCAGTTCTTC. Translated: CASSEGRGNEQFF.

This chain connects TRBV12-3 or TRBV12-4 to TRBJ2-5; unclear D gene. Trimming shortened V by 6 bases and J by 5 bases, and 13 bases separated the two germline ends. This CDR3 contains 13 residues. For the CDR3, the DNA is TGTGCCAGCAGGCTAGGGTTCGGGGAGACCCAGTACTTC. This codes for CASRLGFGETQYF.

The CDR3 loop is CASSPKTGYEQYF. The CDR3 DNA follows: TGTGCCAGCAGCCCTAAAACGGGTTACGAGCAGTACTTC. The V and J genes are TRBV5-4 and TRBJ2-7; D call uncertain. This CDR3 is built from 13 residues. Germline lookup yields CDR1 SGHNT and CDR2 YYREEE (reference sequence). With 4 bases removed from V and 4 bases from J, the gap between germline ends came to 12 bases.

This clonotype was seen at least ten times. The DNA for the CDR3 is TGTGCCTGGGGCATAAGCTCCTACGAGCAGTACTTC. Amino acid sequence: CAWGISSYEQYF. The chain combines TRBV30 with TRBJ2-7; D unresolved. This CDR3 is built from 12 residues. Between the trimmed V and J ends, which lost 5 bases and 0 bases, there was a span of 8 bases. The germline V gene encodes CDR1 GTSNPN and CDR2 SVGIG (reference sequence).

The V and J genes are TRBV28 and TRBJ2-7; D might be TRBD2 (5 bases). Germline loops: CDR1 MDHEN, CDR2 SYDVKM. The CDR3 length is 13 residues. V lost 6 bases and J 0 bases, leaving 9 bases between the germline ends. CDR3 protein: CASSQRSSYEQYF. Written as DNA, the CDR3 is TGTGCCAGCAGCCAGCGGAGCTCCTACGAGCAGTACTTC.

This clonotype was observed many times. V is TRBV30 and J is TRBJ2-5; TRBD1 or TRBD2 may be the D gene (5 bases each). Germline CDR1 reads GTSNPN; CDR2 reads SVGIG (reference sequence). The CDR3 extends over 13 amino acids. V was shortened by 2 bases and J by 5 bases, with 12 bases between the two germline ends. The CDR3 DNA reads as TGTGCCTGGAGTAGGACCGGGGCCGAGACCCAGTACTTC. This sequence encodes CAWSRTGAETQYF.

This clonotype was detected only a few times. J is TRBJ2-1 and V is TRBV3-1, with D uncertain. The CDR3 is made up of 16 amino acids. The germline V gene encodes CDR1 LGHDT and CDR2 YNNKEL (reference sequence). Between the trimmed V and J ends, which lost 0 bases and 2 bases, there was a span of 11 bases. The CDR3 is CASSQEALPPYNEQFF. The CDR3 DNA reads TGTGCCAGCAGCCAAGAGGCACTACCCCCCTACAATGAGCAGTTCTTC.

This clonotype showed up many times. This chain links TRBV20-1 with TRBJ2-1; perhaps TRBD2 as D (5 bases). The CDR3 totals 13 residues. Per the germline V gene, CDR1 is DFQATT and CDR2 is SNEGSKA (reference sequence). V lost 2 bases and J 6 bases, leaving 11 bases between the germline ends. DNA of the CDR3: TGCAGTGCTAGATCTGGACTCCCCAATGAGCAGTTCTTC. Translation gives CSARSGLPNEQFF.

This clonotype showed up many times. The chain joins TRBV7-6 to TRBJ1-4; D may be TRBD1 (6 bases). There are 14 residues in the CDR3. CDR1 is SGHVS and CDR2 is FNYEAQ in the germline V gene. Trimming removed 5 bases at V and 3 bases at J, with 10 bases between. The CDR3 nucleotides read TGTGCCAGCAGCCCCGGGACACCTAATGAAAAACTGTTTTTT. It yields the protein CASSPGTPNEKLFF.

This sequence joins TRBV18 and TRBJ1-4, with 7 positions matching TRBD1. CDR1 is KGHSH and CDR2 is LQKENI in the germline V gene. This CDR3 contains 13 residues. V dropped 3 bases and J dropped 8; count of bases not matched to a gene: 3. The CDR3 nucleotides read TGTGCCAGCTCACCCGACAGGGACGAAAAACTGTTTTTT. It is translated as CASSPDRDEKLFF.

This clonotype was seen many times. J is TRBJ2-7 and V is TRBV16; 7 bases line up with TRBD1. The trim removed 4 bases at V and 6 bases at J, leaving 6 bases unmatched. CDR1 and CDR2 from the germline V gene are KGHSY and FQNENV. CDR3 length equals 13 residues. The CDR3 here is CASSPDRTLEQYF. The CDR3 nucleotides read TGTGCCAGCAGCCCGGACAGGACACTCGAGCAGTACTTC.

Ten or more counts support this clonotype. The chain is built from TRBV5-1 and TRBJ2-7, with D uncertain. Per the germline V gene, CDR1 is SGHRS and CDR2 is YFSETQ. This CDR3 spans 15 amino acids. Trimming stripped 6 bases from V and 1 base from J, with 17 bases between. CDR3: CASTLLRKGSYEQYF. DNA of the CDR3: TGCGCCAGCACCTTACTAAGAAAAGGATCCTACGAGCAGTACTTC.

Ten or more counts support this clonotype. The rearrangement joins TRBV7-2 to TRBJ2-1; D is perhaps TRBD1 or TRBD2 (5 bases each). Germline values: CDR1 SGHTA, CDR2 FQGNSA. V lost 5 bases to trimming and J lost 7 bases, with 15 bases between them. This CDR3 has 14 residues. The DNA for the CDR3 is TGTGCCAGCAGCCTCTCCGGGGCATTTAATGAGCAGTTCTTC. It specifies CASSLSGAFNEQFF.

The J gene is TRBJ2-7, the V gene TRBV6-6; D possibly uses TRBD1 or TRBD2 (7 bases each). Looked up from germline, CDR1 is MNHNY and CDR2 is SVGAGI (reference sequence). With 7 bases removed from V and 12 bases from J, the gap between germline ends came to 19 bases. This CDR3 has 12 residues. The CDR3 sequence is CASNFPGGVAYF. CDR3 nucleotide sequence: TGTGCCAGCAATTTCCCAGGGGGGGTGGCGTACTTC.

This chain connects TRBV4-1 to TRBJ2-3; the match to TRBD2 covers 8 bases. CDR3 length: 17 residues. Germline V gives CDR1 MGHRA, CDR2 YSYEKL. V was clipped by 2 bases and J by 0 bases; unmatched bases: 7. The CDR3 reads CASSQTRLATSTDTQYF. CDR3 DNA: TGCGCCAGCAGCCAAACAAGACTAGCGACGAGCACAGATACGCAGTATTTT.

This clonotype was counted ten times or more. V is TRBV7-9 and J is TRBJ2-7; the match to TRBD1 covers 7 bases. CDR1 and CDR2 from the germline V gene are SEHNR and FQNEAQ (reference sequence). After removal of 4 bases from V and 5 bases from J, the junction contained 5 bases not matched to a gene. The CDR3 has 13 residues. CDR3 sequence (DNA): TGTGCCAGCAGCTACCGGGACAGCCACGAGCAGTACTTC. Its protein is CASSYRDSHEQYF. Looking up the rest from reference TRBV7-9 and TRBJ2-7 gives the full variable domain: DTGVSQNPRHKITKRGQNVTFRCDPISEHNRLYWYRQTLGQGPEFLTYFQNEAQLEKSRLLSDRFSAERPKGSFSTLEIQRTEQGDSAMYLCASSYRDSHEQYFGPGTRLTVT.

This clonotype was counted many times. CDR3 in amino acids: CASRGQGAMLGTEAFF. CDR3 bases: TGTGCCAGCAGAGGACAGGGGGCGATGTTAGGGACTGAAGCTTTCTTT. The chain combines TRBV12-3 or TRBV12-4 with TRBJ1-1, with 11 bases aligning to TRBD1. J was trimmed by 5 bases and V by 6 bases; bases with no gene match: 11. The CDR3 length is 16 residues.

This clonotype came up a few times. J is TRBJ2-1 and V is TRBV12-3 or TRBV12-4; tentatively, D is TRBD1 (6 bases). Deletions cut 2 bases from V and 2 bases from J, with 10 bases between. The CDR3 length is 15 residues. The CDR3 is CASSLLGATYNEQFF. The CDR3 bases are TGTGCCAGCAGTTTATTGGGGGCAACCTACAATGAGCAGTTCTTC.